A selection of T cell receptor beta chains follows, all from one sample in a study of PD-1 blockade in classical Hodgkin lymphoma. Clones were read by immunoSEQ multiplex PCR, and TCRdb kept only the in-frame ones, dropping some. The repertoire has tens of thousands of clones, roughly 70% of them found once; the top ten carry roughly 21%. The specimen was peripheral blood mononuclear cells (PBMCs), collected before the fourth cycle of nivolumab. These receptors were obtained from a human donor with classical Hodgkin lymphoma. CDR3s include the opening cysteine and the closing phenylalanine or tryptophan. Clone size is given for some rows only: seen once, a few or many times, or a class if the clone is expanded.

cdr3_aa,j_call,v_call,clone_size
CASSLAGELFF,TRBJ2-2,TRBV7-9,few
CASSLRNGGGNTIYF,TRBJ1-3,TRBV5-6,-
CASSAYDTQYF,TRBJ2-3,TRBV7-9,-
CAWSGGTTEAFF,TRBJ1-1,TRBV30,medium-sized
CASSLEYTGELFF,TRBJ2-2,TRBV11-3,-
CASSPRALNTEAFF,TRBJ1-1,TRBV5-1,few
CASSLGPYYEQYF,TRBJ2-7,TRBV11-3,-
CASSSRTSGGPGELFF,TRBJ2-2,TRBV9,-
CTSSQERTRLIYTQYF,TRBJ2-3,TRBV1,-
CASRGAELEQYF,TRBJ2-7,TRBV6-6,-
CASQLLPAGDSYNEQFF,TRBJ2-1,TRBV7-6,-
CASSPPRGREQYF,TRBJ2-7,TRBV18,-
CASSSRQGLNTEAFF,TRBJ1-1,TRBV19,-
CASSPSRAQDTQYF,TRBJ2-3,TRBV4-3,few
CASSRGLAGTSTDTQYF,TRBJ2-3,TRBV7-9,medium-sized
CASSTRRVSYEQYF,TRBJ2-7,TRBV6-5,-
CASSLPSGRIATEQYF,TRBJ2-7,TRBV28,few
CASSLSGLPFTYEQYF,TRBJ2-7,TRBV27,-
CASSTSGYGYTF,TRBJ1-2,TRBV5-4,-
CASSYGVGYGYTF,TRBJ1-2,TRBV6-5,-
CASSGDRGRGLAFYNEQFF,TRBJ2-1,TRBV19,few
CASSGQRNTEAFF,TRBJ1-1,TRBV2,-
CASSRGGAGEKLFF,TRBJ1-4,TRBV6-5,-
CASSLAGVNSPLHF,TRBJ1-6,TRBV5-4,once
CARSWDRGRGETQYF,TRBJ2-5,TRBV7-5,-
CASSPSGRSGANVLTF,TRBJ2-6,TRBV9,-
CASSERWGAGANVLTF,TRBJ2-6,TRBV6-1,-
CATGSSYGYTF,TRBJ1-2,TRBV6-6,-
CASSPVGNEQFF,TRBJ2-1,TRBV7-9,once
CASSLKGSEQYF,TRBJ2-7,TRBV28,-